This T cell receptor (beta chain) derives from a study of blood T cells in healthy people across ages. Study-wide findings and caveats: Per million T cells, TCR beta diversity dropped about linearly as age rose. It was not possible, with unsorted PBMCs, to conclusively compare naive and antigen-experienced cells.

Notes on this clonotype: Its specificity is unknown.

A sample-barcoded 5' primer and a J-beta primer mix were used in a second PCR of roughly 6 to 11 cycles. Every cDNA molecule bore a tag from a template-switch adaptor containing 12 random nucleotides. TCRdb called the 5' RACE reads again in MiXCR, with one record for every CDR3 protein. The sample includes hundreds of thousands of distinct CDR3 sequences, roughly 31% of them seen just once. Extraction yielded at least 5 micrograms of total RNA per sample. With 4 bases removed from V and 7 bases from J, the gap between germline ends came to 16 bases. Per the germline V gene, CDR1 is MNHNS and CDR2 is SASEGT. The CDR3 is 14 amino acids.

Sequenced: blood. The origin of this receptor is a woman aged 80 or older in good health. The chain has TRBV6-1 and TRBJ1-1, with D perhaps TRBD1 (6 bases). CDR3 nucleotide sequence: TGTGCCAGCAGTGCAACAAGACAGGCATATGAAGCTTTCTTT. It codes for CASSATRQAYEAFF.